The clone carrying this T cell receptor beta chain was counted a few times. The antigen is not known. With a J-beta primer mix and a sample-barcoded 5' primer, a second PCR ran 7 to 11 cycles. TCRdb ran MiXCR on the 5' RACE reads and lists one entry per CDR3 protein. This table holds 450,000 to 700,000 distinct CDR3 sequences, roughly 28% found once. The data stem from a study of blood T cells in healthy people across ages. Whole-study results and caveats: Naive T cell percentage and TCR beta diversity correlated strongly.

Germline values: CDR1 MDHEN, CDR2 SYDVKM. CDR3 length equals 15 residues. V dropped 3 bases and J dropped 4; count of bases not matched to a gene: 6. The sequenced sample consisted of blood. The clonotype was recovered from a woman between 70 and 85 years old in good health. The rearrangement links TRBV28 to TRBJ1-5; TRBD1 matches 7 bases. The CDR3 loop is CASSFRTGVNQPQHF. The CDR3 DNA sequence: TGTGCCAGCAGTTTCAGAACAGGGGTTAATCAGCCCCAGCATTTT.